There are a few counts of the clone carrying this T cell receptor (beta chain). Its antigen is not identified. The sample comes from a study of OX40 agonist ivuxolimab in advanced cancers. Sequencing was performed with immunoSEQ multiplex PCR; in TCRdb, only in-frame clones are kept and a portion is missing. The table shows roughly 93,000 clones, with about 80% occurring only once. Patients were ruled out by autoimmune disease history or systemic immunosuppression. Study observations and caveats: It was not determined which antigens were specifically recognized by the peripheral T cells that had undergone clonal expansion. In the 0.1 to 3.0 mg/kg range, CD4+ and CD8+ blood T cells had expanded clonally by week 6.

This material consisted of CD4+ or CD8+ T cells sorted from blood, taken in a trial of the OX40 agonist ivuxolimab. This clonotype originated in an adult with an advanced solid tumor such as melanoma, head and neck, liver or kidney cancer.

Written as DNA, the CDR3 is TGTGCCAGCTCGCTCGGGGAAGGCTACACCTTC. It specifies CASSLGEGYTF. This chain uses TRBV18 with TRBJ1-2; unclear D gene. CDR1 and CDR2 from the germline V gene are KGHSH and LQKENI. This CDR3 is built from 11 residues. Trimming removed 6 bases from V and 8 bases from J, with 10 bases in between.